The rows below give T cell receptor beta chains drawn from one sample of a study of T cells after yellow fever vaccination. TCRdb ran MiXCR on the 5' RACE reads and lists one entry per CDR3 protein. The sample holds about 580,000 distinct CDR3 sequences, about a sixth seen once. The starting material was PBMCs, obtained around 5 days after the first yellow fever vaccination. These receptors were taken from a man in his late teens or twenties who received the YFV17D yellow fever vaccine. Both conserved end residues are part of each CDR3. The D gene is left open where the match is weak. Size values are once, few and many counts, or a class for expanded clones, and some rows have none.

clone_size cdr3_length j_call v_call d_call cdr3_nt cdr3_aa
few 13 TRBJ2-2 TRBV5-1 - TGCGCCAGCAGCTTAGTAGCCCCGGGGGAGCTGTTTTTT CASSLVAPGELFF
few 13 TRBJ2-5 TRBV5-1 - TGCGCCAGCAGCTTGAACACCCAAGAGACCCAGTACTTC CASSLNTQETQYF
- 15 TRBJ1-1 TRBV5-1 - TGCGCCAGCAGCTTGGTCTGGGAAGGGAACACTGAAGCTTTCTTT CASSLVWEGNTEAFF
- 15 TRBJ2-3 TRBV5-4 - TGTGCCAGCAGCTACGGGAGCGAGGTAGCAGATACGCAGTATTTT CASSYGSEVADTQYF
- 15 TRBJ2-2 TRBV9 TRBD1 TGTGCCAGCAGCGATGGACAGGCGAACACCGGGGAGCTGTTTTTT CASSDGQANTGELFF
few 16 TRBJ2-1 TRBV6-5 TRBD2 TGTGCCAGCAGTTACTCAGGGACTAGTCGGGGTAATGAGCAGTTCTTC CASSYSGTSRGNEQFF
- 12 TRBJ2-5 TRBV19 - TGTGCCAGTAGCATGACAGGAGAGACCCAGTACTTC CASSMTGETQYF
- 16 TRBJ1-2 TRBV12-3/TRBV12-4 TRBD1 TGTGCCAGCAGGGATTCGGGGATAGGGGGCTCCTATGGCTACACCTTC CASRDSGIGGSYGYTF
- 16 TRBJ2-3 TRBV7-2 TRBD2 TGTGCCAGCAGCGTCGCACTAGCGGGGGCCGGGCCGGCGCAGTATTTT CASSVALAGAGPAQYF
- 13 TRBJ2-1 TRBV14 - TGTGCCAGCAGCCAAGCGTTGGGGGCTGGGGGGTTCTTC CASSQALGAGGFF
- 14 TRBJ2-2 TRBV29-1 TRBD1 TGCAGCGTTGAAGAAGGGGGCGGCACCGGGGAGCTGTTTTTT CSVEEGGGTGELFF
- 14 TRBJ2-3 TRBV9 TRBD1 TGTGCCAGCAGCTTTGAGACAGGGCTAGATACGCAGTATTTT CASSFETGLDTQYF
- 15 TRBJ1-1 TRBV6-5 - TGTGCCAGCATTTTAGGGCGGACTCCGGGCACTGAAGCTTTCTTT CASILGRTPGTEAFF
few 12 TRBJ1-2 TRBV20-1 - TGCAGTGCTAGAGACCCTTCGTATGGCTACACCTTC CSARDPSYGYTF
few 19 TRBJ2-3 TRBV4-1 TRBD2 TGCGCCAGCAGCCCGCACTCGACTAGCGGGGGGGCCGGCACAGATACGCAGTATTTT CASSPHSTSGGAGTDTQYF
few 17 TRBJ2-6 TRBV2 TRBD1 TGTGCCAGCAGTGAGAAGGGACAGGGATACGGGGCCAACGTCCTGACTTTC CASSEKGQGYGANVLTF
few 13 TRBJ1-2 TRBV20-1 - TGCAGTGCTACAGGGACAATAGGCTATGGCTACACCTTC CSATGTIGYGYTF
few 16 TRBJ2-1 TRBV5-1 TRBD2 TGCGCCAGCAGCCTCACCTTAGCGGGGAAGAACAATGAGCAGTTCTTC CASSLTLAGKNNEQFF
once 16 TRBJ2-3 TRBV4-3 - TGCGCCAGCAGCCAAGATGGGGGGGGCAGCACAGATACGCAGTATTTT CASSQDGGGSTDTQYF
few 10 TRBJ2-3 TRBV2 - TGTGCCAGCAGCCGGGGAACGCAGTATTTT CASSRGTQYF
few 15 TRBJ2-3 TRBV2 TRBD2 TGTGCCAGCAGTGTTGCGCGGGGGGGCTCAGATACGCAGTATTTT CASSVARGGSDTQYF
few 16 TRBJ2-7 TRBV11-3 - TGTGCCAGCAGTCGTCGACAGTCGGTTAGCTCCTACGAGCAGTACTTC CASSRRQSVSSYEQYF
- 15 TRBJ2-5 TRBV7-2 TRBD2 TGTGCCAGCAGCTTAGACGGGGGGGTTTTGTGGACCCAGTACTTC CASSLDGGVLWTQYF
few 17 TRBJ1-3 TRBV4-1 - TGCGCCAGCAGCCAAGATCAGCGAGGTTCCTCTGGAAACACCATATATTTT CASSQDQRGSSGNTIYF
- 15 TRBJ1-1 TRBV7-2 TRBD1 TGTGCCAGCAGCCTGACCGGGACAGGGGAGGATGAAGCTTTCTTT CASSLTGTGEDEAFF
many 14 TRBJ1-1 TRBV5-1 - TGCGCCAGCACTCTCTTGGACTCGAACACTGAAGCTTTCTTT CASTLLDSNTEAFF
few 15 TRBJ1-2 TRBV10-3 TRBD1 TGTGCCATCTCTCCTGAAGACAGGGGGTTTAGTGGCTACACCTTC CAISPEDRGFSGYTF
- 12 TRBJ2-1 TRBV28 - TGTGCCAGCTTTGGACTATACAATGAGCAGTTCTTC CASFGLYNEQFF
many 16 TRBJ2-7 TRBV5-4 - TGTGCCAGCAGCCGAGGGGGGACCTCTTGGAGCGACGAGCAGTACTTC CASSRGGTSWSDEQYF
few 13 TRBJ1-5 TRBV9 - TGTGCCAGCAGCGTCTCTCCGAATCAGCCCCAGCATTTT CASSVSPNQPQHF
few 13 TRBJ1-5 TRBV4-2 - TGTGCCAGCAGCCAAGACGACGGGCCGCCCCAGCATTTT CASSQDDGPPQHF
few 17 TRBJ1-6 TRBV4-3 - TGCGCCAGCAGCCAAGAGGGTTCGTCCTGGGGGGATTCACCCCTCCACTTT CASSQEGSSWGDSPLHF
- 14 TRBJ2-1 TRBV24-1 TRBD2 TGTGCCACCAGTGCGACTAGCGGGGCGAATGAGCAGTTCTTC CATSATSGANEQFF
few 14 TRBJ2-1 TRBV12-3/TRBV12-4 - TGTGCCACCTCGAGCACTCCTCACTACAATGAGCAGTTCTTC CATSSTPHYNEQFF
- 15 TRBJ1-1 TRBV21-1 - TGTGCCAGCAGCAGCCTGAGACAGGGGGACACTGAAGCTTTCTTT CASSSLRQGDTEAFF
- 16 TRBJ2-3 TRBV6-1 - TGTGCCAGCAGCGCCCCCCGGGACCGGGACACAGATACGCAGTATTTT CASSAPRDRDTDTQYF
- 17 TRBJ2-3 TRBV4-3 TRBD1 TGCGCCAGCAGCCAGATGCAATGGACAGGGCCGTCGGATACGCAGTATTTT CASSQMQWTGPSDTQYF
few 13 TRBJ2-7 TRBV6-1 - TGTGCCAGCAGTGAAGCGCTAGGTAACGAGCAGTACTTC CASSEALGNEQYF
- 17 TRBJ2-6 TRBV4-1 TRBD1 TGCGCCAGCAGCCAAGGGACAGGGGCGGCTGGGGCCAACGTCCTGACTTTC CASSQGTGAAGANVLTF
- 15 TRBJ1-5 TRBV7-2 - TGTGCCAGCAGCAGAAGGGGATCCAGCAATCAGCCCCAGCATTTT CASSRRGSSNQPQHF
- 16 TRBJ2-6 TRBV4-3 - TGCGCCAGCAGCCCCGGACCCGGCTCTGGGGCCAACGTCCTGACTTTC CASSPGPGSGANVLTF